This T cell receptor (beta chain) was sequenced during a study of sequential checkpoint blockade in melanoma. Indicated treatment: randomized to nivolumab then ipilimumab (arm A) or the reverse (arm B). Live CD3+CD8+ CD19− CD56− cells were sorted from PBMCs. Profiled with immunoSEQ multiplex PCR; TCRdb holds only in-frame clones, not every one. Here the sample spans 10,000 or so clones, about 80% being singletons. CDR1 is MRHNA and CDR2 is SNTAGT in the germline V gene. The V and J ends lost 2 bases and 4 bases respectively, with 13 bases between them. This CDR3 spans 15 amino acids. J is TRBJ2-3 and V is TRBV6-4, with D possibly TRBD2 on 5 matching bases. The sequencing here drew on CD8+ T cells sorted from blood (inferred from file names), taken from a patient given nivolumab and ipilimumab in sequence. This receptor was obtained from a human donor with melanoma. CDR3 bases: TGTGCCAGCAGTGACCGGGCCTCCGGGGCAGATACGCAGTATTTT. Residues: CASSDRASGADTQYF.